This TCR beta chain was retrieved from a study of CD8+ T cells in alopecia areata. Trimming took 1 base from V and 0 from J; bases not matched to a gene: 4. From germline, CDR1 is SGDLS and CDR2 YYNGEE. CDR3 length: 16 amino acids. Overall study findings and caveats: Scalp clonality, along with expanded CD8+ clones among the top 100, was significantly decreased by tofacitinib. Sharing of TCRs across patients appeared less clear than in mice, possibly for HLA-related reasons.

Extraction and reverse transcription of RNA yielded cDNA as the sequencing template. This table comes from immunoSEQ multiplex PCR, and its TCRdb copy is limited to in-frame clones, with some not included. The table records about 170,000 clones, roughly 50% of them present only once. As for treatment: oral pan-JAK inhibitor, 5-10 mg twice daily. This clone showed up just once. Its cognate antigen is unknown. The material was CD4+ T cells sorted from blood, obtained at approximately week 56, from a patient treated with tofacitinib. The TCR comes from a human donor with alopecia areata. This chain connects TRBV9 to TRBJ2-3; TRBD2 agrees at 8 bases. The CDR3 is CASSVTGTRSTDTQYF. CDR3 bases: TGTGCCAGCAGCGTAACCGGGACTAGAAGCACAGATACGCAGTATTTT.